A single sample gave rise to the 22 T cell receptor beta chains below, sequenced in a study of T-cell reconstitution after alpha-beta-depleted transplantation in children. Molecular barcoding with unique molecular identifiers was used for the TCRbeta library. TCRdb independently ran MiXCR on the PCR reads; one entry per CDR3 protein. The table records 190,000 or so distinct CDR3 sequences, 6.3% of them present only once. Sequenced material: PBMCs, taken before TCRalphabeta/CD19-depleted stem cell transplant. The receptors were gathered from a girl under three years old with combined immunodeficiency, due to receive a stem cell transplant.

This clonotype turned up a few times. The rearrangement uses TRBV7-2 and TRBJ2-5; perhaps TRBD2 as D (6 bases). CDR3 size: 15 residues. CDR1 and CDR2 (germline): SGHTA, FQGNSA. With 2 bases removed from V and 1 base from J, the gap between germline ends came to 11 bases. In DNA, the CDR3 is TGTGCCAGCAGCTTACCCCGGGGACTCCAAGAGACCCAGTACTTC. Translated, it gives CASSLPRGLQETQYF.

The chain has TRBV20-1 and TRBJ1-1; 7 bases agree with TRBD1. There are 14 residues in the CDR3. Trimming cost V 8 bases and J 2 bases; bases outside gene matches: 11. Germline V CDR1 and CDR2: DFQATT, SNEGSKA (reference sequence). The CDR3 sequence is CSSTWDSVNTEAFF. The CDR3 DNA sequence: TGCAGTTCCACCTGGGACAGCGTTAACACTGAAGCTTTCTTT.

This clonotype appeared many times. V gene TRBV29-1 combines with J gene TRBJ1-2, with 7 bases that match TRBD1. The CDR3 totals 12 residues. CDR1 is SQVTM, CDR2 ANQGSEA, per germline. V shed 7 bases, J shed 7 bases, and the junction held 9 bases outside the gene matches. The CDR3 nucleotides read TGCAGCGGGCTACAGGGGTCGTCTGGCTACACCTTC. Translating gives CSGLQGSSGYTF.

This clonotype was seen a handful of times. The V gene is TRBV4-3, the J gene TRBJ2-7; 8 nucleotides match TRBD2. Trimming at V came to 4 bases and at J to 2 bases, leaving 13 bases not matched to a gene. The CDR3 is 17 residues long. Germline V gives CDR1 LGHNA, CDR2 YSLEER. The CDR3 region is CASSPLGDGRAPYEQYF. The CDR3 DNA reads TGCGCCAGCAGCCCCTTGGGGGACGGGAGGGCCCCCTACGAGCAGTACTTC.

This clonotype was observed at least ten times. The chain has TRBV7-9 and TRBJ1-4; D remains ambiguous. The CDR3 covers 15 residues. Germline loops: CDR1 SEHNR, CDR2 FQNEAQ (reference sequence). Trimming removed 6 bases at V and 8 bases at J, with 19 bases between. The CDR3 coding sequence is TGTGCCAGCAGTGACCCGTTACATAATACCGAAAAACTGTTTTTT. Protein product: CASSDPLHNTEKLFF.

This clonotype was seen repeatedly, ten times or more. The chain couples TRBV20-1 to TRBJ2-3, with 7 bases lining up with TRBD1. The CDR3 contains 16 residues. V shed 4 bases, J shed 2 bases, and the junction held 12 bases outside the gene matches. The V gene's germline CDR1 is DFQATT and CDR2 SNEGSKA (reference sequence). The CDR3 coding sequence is TGCAGTGCTATACCTGCCGGGACAGCTTTCACAGATACGCAGTATTTT. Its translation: CSAIPAGTAFTDTQYF.

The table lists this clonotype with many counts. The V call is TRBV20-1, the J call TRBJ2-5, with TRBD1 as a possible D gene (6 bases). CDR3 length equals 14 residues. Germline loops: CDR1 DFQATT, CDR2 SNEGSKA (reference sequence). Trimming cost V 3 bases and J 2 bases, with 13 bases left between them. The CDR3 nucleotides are TGCAGTGCTAGTCGCAGGGGCCCACAAGAGACCCAGTACTTC. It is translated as CSASRRGPQETQYF.

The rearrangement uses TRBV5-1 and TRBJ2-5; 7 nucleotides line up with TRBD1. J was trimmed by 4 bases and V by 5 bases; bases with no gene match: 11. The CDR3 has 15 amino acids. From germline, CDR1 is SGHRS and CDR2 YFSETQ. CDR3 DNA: TGCGCCAGCAGACTGGGACAGCCAAGGATAGAGACCCAGTACTTC. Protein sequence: CASRLGQPRIETQYF.

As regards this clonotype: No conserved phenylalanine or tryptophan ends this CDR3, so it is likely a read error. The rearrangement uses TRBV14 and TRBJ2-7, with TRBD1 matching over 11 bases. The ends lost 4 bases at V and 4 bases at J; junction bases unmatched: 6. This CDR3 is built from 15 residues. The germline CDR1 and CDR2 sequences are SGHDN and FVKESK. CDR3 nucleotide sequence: TGTGCCAGCAGCCGCCCGGGACAGGGGGTTTACGAGCAGTACTAC. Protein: CASSRPGQGVYEQYY.

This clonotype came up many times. This chain's CDR3 is CASSTLQGMTYNEQFF. Here the CDR3 DNA reads TGTGCCAGCAGCACCCTCCAGGGGATGACCTACAATGAGCAGTTCTTC. V is TRBV12-3 or TRBV12-4 and J is TRBJ2-1; a weak D match, TRBD1 (6 bases). The length of the CDR3 is 16 residues. The V end lost 6 bases, the J end lost 2 bases, and 17 bases lay between the germline ends.

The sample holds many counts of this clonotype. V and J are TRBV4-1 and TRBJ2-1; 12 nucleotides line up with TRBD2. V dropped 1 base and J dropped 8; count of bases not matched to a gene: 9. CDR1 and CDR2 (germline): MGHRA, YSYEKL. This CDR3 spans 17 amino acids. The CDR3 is CASSQAPLAGGLDEQFF. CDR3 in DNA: TGCGCCAGCAGCCAAGCACCCCTAGCGGGGGGGTTGGATGAGCAGTTCTTC.

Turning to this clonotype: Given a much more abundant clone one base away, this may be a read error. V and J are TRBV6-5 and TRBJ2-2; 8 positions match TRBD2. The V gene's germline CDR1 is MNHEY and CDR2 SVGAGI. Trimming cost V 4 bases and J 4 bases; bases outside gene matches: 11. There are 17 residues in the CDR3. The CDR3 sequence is CASSSRPSGWVTGELFF. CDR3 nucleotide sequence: TGTGCCAGCAGTTCCCGGCCTAGCGGGTGGGTCACCGGGGAGCTGTTTTTT.

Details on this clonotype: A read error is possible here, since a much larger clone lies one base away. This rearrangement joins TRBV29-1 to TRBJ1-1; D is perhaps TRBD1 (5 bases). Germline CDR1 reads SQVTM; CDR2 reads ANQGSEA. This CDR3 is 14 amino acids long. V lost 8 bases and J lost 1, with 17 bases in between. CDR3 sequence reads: CSTKAGRANTEAFF. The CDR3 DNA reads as TGCAGCACCAAAGCAGGGAGGGCGAACACTGAAGCTTTCTTT.

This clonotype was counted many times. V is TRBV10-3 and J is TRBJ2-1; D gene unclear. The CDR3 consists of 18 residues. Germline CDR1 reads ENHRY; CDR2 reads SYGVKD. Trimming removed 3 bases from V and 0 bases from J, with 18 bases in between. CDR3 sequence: CAISDPDGFGLSYNEQFF. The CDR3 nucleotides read TGTGCCATCAGTGACCCCGACGGGTTCGGCCTCTCCTACAATGAGCAGTTCTTC.

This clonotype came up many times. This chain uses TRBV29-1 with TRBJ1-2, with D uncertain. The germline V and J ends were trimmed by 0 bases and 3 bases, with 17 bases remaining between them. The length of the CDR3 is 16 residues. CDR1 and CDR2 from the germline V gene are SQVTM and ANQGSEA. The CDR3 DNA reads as TGCAGCGTTGAAGAACATTCAAGGGAGGAGGACTATGGCTACACCTTC. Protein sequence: CSVEEHSREEDYGYTF.

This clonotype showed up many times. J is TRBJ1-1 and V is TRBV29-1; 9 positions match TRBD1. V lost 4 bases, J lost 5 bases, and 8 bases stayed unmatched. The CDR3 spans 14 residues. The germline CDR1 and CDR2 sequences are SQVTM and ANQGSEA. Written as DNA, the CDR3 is TGCAGCGTTGGACAGGGGGATGGATATACTGAAGCTTTCTTT. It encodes CSVGQGDGYTEAFF.

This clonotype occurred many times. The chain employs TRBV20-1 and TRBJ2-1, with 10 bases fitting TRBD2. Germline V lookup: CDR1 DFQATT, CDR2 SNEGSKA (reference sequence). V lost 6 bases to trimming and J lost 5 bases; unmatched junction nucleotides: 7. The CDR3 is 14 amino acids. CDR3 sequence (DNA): TGCAGTGCCACCTTCGGACTAGCGGACAATGAGCAGTTCTTC. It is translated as CSATFGLADNEQFF.

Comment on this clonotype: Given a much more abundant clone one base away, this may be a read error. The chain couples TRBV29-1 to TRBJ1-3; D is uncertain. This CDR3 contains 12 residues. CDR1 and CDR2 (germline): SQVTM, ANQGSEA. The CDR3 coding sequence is TGCACCGTTGAAGATTCTGGAAACACCATATATTTT. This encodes CTVEDSGNTIYF.

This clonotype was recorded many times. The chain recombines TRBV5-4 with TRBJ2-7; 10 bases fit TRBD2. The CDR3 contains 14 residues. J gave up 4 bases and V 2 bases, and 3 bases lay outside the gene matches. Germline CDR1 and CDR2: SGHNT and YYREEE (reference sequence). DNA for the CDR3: TGTGCCAGCAGCTTTAGCGGGGGGAAGTACGAGCAGTACTTC. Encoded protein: CASSFSGGKYEQYF. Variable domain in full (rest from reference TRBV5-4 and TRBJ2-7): ETGVTQSPTHLIKTRGQQVTLRCSSQSGHNTVSWYQQALGQGPQFIFQYYREEENGRGNFPPRFSGLQFPNYSSELNVNALELDDSALYLCASSFSGGKYEQYFGPGTRLTVT.

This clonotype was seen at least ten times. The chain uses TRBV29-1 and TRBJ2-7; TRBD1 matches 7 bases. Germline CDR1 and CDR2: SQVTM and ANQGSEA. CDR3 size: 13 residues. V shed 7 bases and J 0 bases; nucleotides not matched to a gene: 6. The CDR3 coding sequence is TGCAGCGCCCGGGACAGTTACTCCTACGAGCAGTACTTC. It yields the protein CSARDSYSYEQYF.

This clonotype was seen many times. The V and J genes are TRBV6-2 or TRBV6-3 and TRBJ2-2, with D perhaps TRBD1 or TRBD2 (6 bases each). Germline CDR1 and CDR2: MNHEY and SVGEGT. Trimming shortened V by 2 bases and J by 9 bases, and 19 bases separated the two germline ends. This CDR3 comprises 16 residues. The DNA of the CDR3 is TGTGCCAGCAGTTACAAAGAAACCAGGAGGGGGAGGGAGCTGTTTTTT. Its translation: CASSYKETRRGRELFF.

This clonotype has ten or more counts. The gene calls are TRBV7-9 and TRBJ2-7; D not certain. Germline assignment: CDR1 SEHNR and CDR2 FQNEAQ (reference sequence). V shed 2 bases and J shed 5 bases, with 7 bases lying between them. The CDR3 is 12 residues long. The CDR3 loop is CASSLIADEQYF. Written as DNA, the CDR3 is TGTGCCAGCAGCTTAATAGCTGACGAGCAGTACTTC.